These T cell receptor beta chains were read from a single sample in a study of cytomegalovirus exposure and HLA in healthy donors. Sequenced by immunoSEQ multiplex PCR; TCRdb stores in-frame clones only, minus some. Here the sample table reports 200,000 to 250,000 clones. The sequenced material came from PBMCs. Receptor source: a girl aged 2 to 9 in good health and CMV-seropositive. Both conserved end residues are part of each CDR3. Each record gives: V gene, D gene, CDR3 length, J gene, CDR3 protein, CDR3 DNA. The D gene is left open where the match is weak.

V gene: TRBV6-4
D gene: TRBD1
CDR3 length: 15
J gene: TRBJ1-2
CDR3 protein: CASRELGQHNYGYTF
CDR3 DNA: TGTGCCAGCAGAGAGTTGGGACAGCATAACTATGGCTACACCTTC

V gene: TRBV25-1
D gene: NA
CDR3 length: 14
J gene: TRBJ1-5
CDR3 protein: CASQGPYDNQPQHF
CDR3 DNA: TGTGCCAGCCAGGGCCCCTACGACAATCAGCCCCAGCATTTT

V gene: TRBV28
D gene: TRBD1
CDR3 length: 13
J gene: TRBJ2-4
CDR3 protein: CASSLGTGNIQYF
CDR3 DNA: TGTGCCAGCAGTTTGGGGACAGGGAACATTCAGTACTTC

V gene: TRBV2
D gene: TRBD2
CDR3 length: 13
J gene: TRBJ2-3
CDR3 protein: CASISGGTDTQYF
CDR3 DNA: TGTGCCAGCATCAGCGGGGGCACAGATACGCAGTATTTT

V gene: TRBV28
D gene: NA
CDR3 length: 13
J gene: TRBJ1-2
CDR3 protein: CASSPGGAGGYTF
CDR3 DNA: TGTGCCAGCAGTCCCGGAGGGGCGGGGGGCTACACCTTC

V gene: TRBV2
D gene: TRBD1
CDR3 length: 15
J gene: TRBJ2-2
CDR3 protein: CASSPDRVGTGELFF
CDR3 DNA: TGTGCCAGCAGCCCGGACAGGGTCGGCACCGGGGAGCTGTTTTTT

V gene: TRBV4-1
D gene: TRBD1
CDR3 length: 15
J gene: TRBJ2-7
CDR3 protein: CASSHRTGASYEQYF
CDR3 DNA: TGCGCCAGCAGCCACCGGACAGGGGCCTCCTACGAGCAGTACTTC

V gene: TRBV11-2
D gene: TRBD1
CDR3 length: 17
J gene: TRBJ1-2
CDR3 protein: CASSLGGYRGANYGYTF
CDR3 DNA: TGTGCCAGCAGCTTAGGGGGGTACAGGGGAGCTAACTATGGCTACACCTTC

V gene: TRBV5-6
D gene: NA
CDR3 length: 13
J gene: TRBJ2-7
CDR3 protein: CASSLFAAYEQYF
CDR3 DNA: TGTGCCAGCAGCTTGTTTGCTGCGTACGAGCAGTACTTC

V gene: TRBV28
D gene: TRBD2
CDR3 length: 15
J gene: TRBJ2-5
CDR3 protein: CASQGTSGTQETQYF
CDR3 DNA: TGTGCCAGCCAAGGGACTAGCGGGACCCAAGAGACCCAGTACTTC

V gene: TRBV28
D gene: TRBD1
CDR3 length: 16
J gene: TRBJ1-1
CDR3 protein: CASTQARGARFTEAFF
CDR3 DNA: TGTGCCAGCACCCAGGCCAGGGGGGCGAGGTTCACTGAAGCTTTCTTT

V gene: TRBV7-9
D gene: TRBD1
CDR3 length: 15
J gene: TRBJ2-3
CDR3 protein: CASSLEGQAGDTQYF
CDR3 DNA: TGTGCCAGCAGCTTAGAGGGACAGGCTGGAGATACGCAGTATTTT

V gene: TRBV15
D gene: TRBD1
CDR3 length: 15
J gene: TRBJ1-1
CDR3 protein: CATSRGGQGGTEAFF
CDR3 DNA: TGTGCCACCAGCAGAGGGGGACAGGGAGGCACTGAAGCTTTCTTT

V gene: TRBV28
D gene: TRBD1
CDR3 length: 18
J gene: TRBJ1-1
CDR3 protein: CASSLRFPQGPMNTEAFF
CDR3 DNA: TGTGCCAGCAGTTTACGGTTCCCACAGGGGCCCATGAACACTGAAGCTTTCTTT